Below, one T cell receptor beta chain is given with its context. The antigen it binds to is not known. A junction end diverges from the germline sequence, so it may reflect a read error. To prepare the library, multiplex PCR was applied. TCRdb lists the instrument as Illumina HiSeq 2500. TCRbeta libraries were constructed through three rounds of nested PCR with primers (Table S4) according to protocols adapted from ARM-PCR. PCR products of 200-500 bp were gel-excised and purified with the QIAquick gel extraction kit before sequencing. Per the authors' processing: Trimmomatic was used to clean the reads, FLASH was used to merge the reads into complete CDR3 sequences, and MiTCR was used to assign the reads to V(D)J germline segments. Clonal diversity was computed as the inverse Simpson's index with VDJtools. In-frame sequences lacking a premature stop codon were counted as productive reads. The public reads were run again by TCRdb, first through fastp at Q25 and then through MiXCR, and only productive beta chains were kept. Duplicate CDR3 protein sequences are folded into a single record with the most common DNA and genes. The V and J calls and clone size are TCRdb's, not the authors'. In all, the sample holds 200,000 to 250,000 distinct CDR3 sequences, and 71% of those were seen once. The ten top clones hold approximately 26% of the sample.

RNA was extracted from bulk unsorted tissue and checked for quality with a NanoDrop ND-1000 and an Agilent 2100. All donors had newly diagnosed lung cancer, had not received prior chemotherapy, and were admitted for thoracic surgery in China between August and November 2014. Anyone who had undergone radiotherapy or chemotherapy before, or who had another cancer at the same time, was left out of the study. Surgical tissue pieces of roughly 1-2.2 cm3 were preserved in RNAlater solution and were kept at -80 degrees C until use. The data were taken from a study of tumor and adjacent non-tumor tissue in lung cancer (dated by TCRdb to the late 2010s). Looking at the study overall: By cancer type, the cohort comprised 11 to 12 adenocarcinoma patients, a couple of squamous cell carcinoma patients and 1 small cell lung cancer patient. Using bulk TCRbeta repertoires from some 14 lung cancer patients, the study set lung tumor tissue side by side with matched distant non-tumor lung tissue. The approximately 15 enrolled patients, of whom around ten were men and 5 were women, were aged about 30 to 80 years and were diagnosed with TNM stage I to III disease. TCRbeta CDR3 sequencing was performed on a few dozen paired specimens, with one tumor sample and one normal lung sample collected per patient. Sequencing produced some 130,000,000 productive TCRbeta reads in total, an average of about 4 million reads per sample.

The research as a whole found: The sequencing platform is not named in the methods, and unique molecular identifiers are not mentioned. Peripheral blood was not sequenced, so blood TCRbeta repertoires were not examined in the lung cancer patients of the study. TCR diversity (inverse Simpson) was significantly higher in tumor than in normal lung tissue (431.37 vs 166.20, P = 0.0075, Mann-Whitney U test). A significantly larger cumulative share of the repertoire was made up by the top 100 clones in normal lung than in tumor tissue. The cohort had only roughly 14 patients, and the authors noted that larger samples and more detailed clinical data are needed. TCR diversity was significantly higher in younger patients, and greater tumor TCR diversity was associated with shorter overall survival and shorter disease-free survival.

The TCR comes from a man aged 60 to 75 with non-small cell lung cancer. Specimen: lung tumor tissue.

The CDR3 reads as follows: CASSQELGGPRPGDLFF. The base sequence is TGTGCCAGCAGCCAAGAATTGGGAGGGCCAAGGCCCGGGGATCTGTTTTTT. The receptor chain draws on TRBV14 and TRBJ2-2; 7 bases in the junction line up with TRBD2. The germline V gene specifies SGHDN as CDR1 and FVKESK as CDR2. The CDR3 runs 17 amino acids, cysteine and phenylalanine included. The sequence is cut down to CDR3 DNA, 51 bases in frame from base 1.